This T cell receptor beta chain derives from a study of post-analysis software for immune sequencing data. Germline CDR1 reads SGHDN; CDR2 reads FVKESK. Trimming left V 1 base short and J 1 base short, with 14 bases between. The CDR3 covers 17 residues. Study results and limitations: Five or six TRBV segments, TRBV5-6, TRBV5-1 and TRBV20-1 among them, were found more frequent in patients than controls.

The sample holds many counts of this clonotype. What it binds is not known. Included in the TCR beta cDNA libraries were unique molecular identifiers. From the PCR reads, TCRdb called clonotypes with MiXCR, one entry per CDR3 protein. The sample consists of about 260,000 distinct CDR3 sequences, 30% to 45% of them appearing once. The receptor was isolated from a girl aged 10 to 17 with multiple sclerosis. Sequencing was carried out using blood. The genes are TRBV14 and TRBJ2-1; tentatively, D is TRBD2 (6 bases). CDR3 bases: TGTGCCAGCAGCCAAGGGTTCGGGGGACTTTCCTACAATGAGCAGTTCTTC. This codes for CASSQGFGGLSYNEQFF.